A single sample gave rise to the 11 T cell receptor beta chains below, sequenced in a study of T-cell reconstitution after alpha-beta-depleted transplantation in children. Researchers prepared the TCRbeta library using unique molecular identifiers, the study reports. TCRdb itself ran the PCR reads through MiXCR, one entry per CDR3 protein. The sample comprises some 600,000 distinct CDR3 sequences, approximately 15% of which are singletons, and 0.8% to 1.1% rests with the top ten. Material: PBMCs from the stem cell graft donor, obtained from the stem cell graft. The receptor set was obtained from a human donor who donated a stem cell graft to a child with acute myeloid leukemia.

This clonotype was counted at least ten times. The J gene is TRBJ1-1, the V gene TRBV29-1; D is undetermined. CDR1 SQVTM and CDR2 ANQGSEA come from the germline V gene. Trimming cost V 5 bases and J 4 bases, with 11 bases left between them. This CDR3 comprises 12 residues. The chain's CDR3 is CSVIGDRTEAFF. The CDR3 DNA sequence: TGCAGCGTTATCGGGGATCGCACTGAAGCTTTCTTT.

The chain has TRBV25-1 and TRBJ1-1; D is ambiguous. CDR1 is MGHDK and CDR2 is SYGVNS in the germline V gene. V lost 3 bases to trimming and J lost 3 bases, with 5 bases between them. The CDR3 extends over 12 amino acids. The CDR3 DNA reads TGTGCCAGCAGTGATAGGGACACTGAAGCTTTCTTT. Protein product: CASSDRDTEAFF.

This clonotype was detected many times. The chain uses TRBV7-8 and TRBJ2-1; D ambiguous. The CDR3 spans 12 residues. The V gene lost 11 bases and the J gene lost 6 bases, with 14 bases spanning the gap. Germline values: CDR1 SGHVS, CDR2 FQNEAQ. The chain's CDR3 is CAGLGERNEQFF. The CDR3 region has the DNA TGTGCCGGCCTTGGCGAGCGCAATGAGCAGTTCTTC.

The rearrangement joins TRBV6-1 to TRBJ2-3; 9 nucleotides line up with TRBD1. Per the germline V gene, CDR1 is MNHNS and CDR2 is SASEGT. CDR3 length: 15 residues. The J segment lost 6 bases and the V segment lost 6 bases, leaving 10 bases of the junction unmatched. The CDR3 spells CASRDRDRVPDTQYF. The CDR3 DNA reads as TGTGCCAGCAGAGACCGGGACAGGGTCCCGGATACGCAGTATTTT.

This clonotype has at least ten counts. The rearrangement joins TRBV24-1 to TRBJ2-3, with TRBD1 as a possible D gene (5 bases). Germline values: CDR1 KGHDR, CDR2 SFDVKD. The CDR3 length is 16 residues. Trimming left V 9 bases short and J 0 bases short, with 18 bases between. CDR3 sequence (DNA): TGTGCCACCGAAGGGGCGACCGGAACTAGCACAGATACGCAGTATTTT. It encodes CATEGATGTSTDTQYF.

Many counts were recorded for this clonotype. CDR3 protein: CSARLHEGDEQFF. Here the CDR3 DNA reads TGCAGTGCTAGACTTCACGAGGGGGATGAGCAGTTCTTC. The chain links TRBV20-1 to TRBJ2-1, with TRBD1 as a possible D gene (6 bases). Germline CDR1 DFQATT, CDR2 SNEGSKA (reference sequence). Trimming stripped 2 bases from V and 8 bases from J, with 13 bases between. The CDR3 consists of 13 residues.

The chain couples TRBV20-1 to TRBJ2-7; 13 bases map to TRBD2. CDR1 is DFQATT and CDR2 is SNEGSKA in the germline V gene (reference sequence). Trimming removed 2 bases from V and 7 bases from J; junction bases left unmatched: 5. The CDR3 loop spans 14 amino acids. The CDR3 loop reads CSARILAGGREQYF. The DNA for the CDR3 is TGCAGTGCTAGAATACTAGCGGGGGGGCGGGAGCAGTACTTC.

V usage is TRBV28 and J usage is TRBJ2-1; 11 bases match TRBD2. J lost 4 bases, V lost 10 bases, and 6 bases had no gene match. The CDR3 extends over 14 amino acids. CDR1 and CDR2 from the germline V gene are MDHEN and SYDVKM. The CDR3 coding sequence is TGTGCCACCCAGCTAGCGGGGGGTTACAATGAGCAGTTCTTC. Translation gives CATQLAGGYNEQFF. The full variable domain, in which reference TRBV28 and TRBJ2-1 provide the parts outside the CDR3, is DVKVTQSSRYLVKRTGEKVFLECVQDMDHENMFWYRQDPGLGLRLIYFSYDVKMKEKGDIPEGYSVSREKKERFSLILESASTNQTSMYLCATQLAGGYNEQFFGPGTRLTVL.

This clonotype has at least ten counts. The chain carries TRBV7-2 and TRBJ2-1; the match to TRBD2 covers 14 bases. The CDR3 loop spans 16 amino acids. With 3 bases clipped from V and 10 bases from J, the junction kept 8 bases outside the gene matches. The germline V gene encodes CDR1 SGHTA and CDR2 FQGNSA. CDR3 in amino acids: CASSLTSGGVFREQFF. The CDR3 DNA reads as TGTGCCAGCAGCTTGACTAGCGGGGGGGTATTCCGCGAGCAGTTCTTC.

This clonotype was counted ten times or more. The chain joins TRBV20-1 to TRBJ1-5; maybe TRBD1 (5 bases). CDR3 length: 17 amino acids. CDR1 DFQATT and CDR2 SNEGSKA come from the germline V gene (reference sequence). Trimming took off 0 bases at V and 1 base at J, with 16 bases between the two ends. CDR3: CSARDLGGPRSNQPQHF. CDR3 nucleotides: TGCAGTGCTAGAGATCTCGGGGGTCCGCGGAGCAATCAGCCCCAGCATTTT.

This clonotype was counted many times. The chain combines TRBV20-1 with TRBJ1-2; tentative D call: TRBD1 (5 bases). CDR1 DFQATT and CDR2 SNEGSKA come from the germline V gene (reference sequence). Trimming removed 3 bases at V and 3 bases at J, with 11 bases between. This CDR3 has 13 amino acids. The CDR3 DNA sequence: TGCAGTGCTAGGGGGGGGATGGACTATGGCTACACCTTC. Translation gives CSARGGMDYGYTF.